Listed below are T cell receptor beta chains from one sample, sequenced in a study of T-cell reconstitution after alpha-beta-depleted transplantation in children. TCRdb analysed the PCR reads with MiXCR anew, one entry per CDR3 protein. The sample carries over 200,000 distinct CDR3 sequences, 8.5% to 10% recorded once. The sequences come from PBMCs from the stem cell graft donor, collected from the stem cell graft. Source of these receptors: a human donor who donated a stem cell graft to a child with acute lymphoblastic leukemia. The CDR3 runs from the conserved cysteine through the conserved F or W. A D gene is named only where the DNA matches it firmly. The listing skips clone size in some rows; elsewhere it reads once, few, many or a size class.

CASSLKAGGAFPYNEQFF,TGTGCCAGCAGCTTAAAAGCCGGGGGGGCCTTCCCCTACAATGAGCAGTTCTTC,TRBV11-2,TRBD2,TRBJ2-1,18,NA
CASSMTGWRGYTF,TGTGCCAGTAGTATGACAGGGTGGCGGGGCTACACCTTC,TRBV19,TRBD1,TRBJ1-2,13,NA
CSAREPKGDTGELFF,TGCAGTGCTAGAGAACCTAAGGGCGACACCGGGGAGCTGTTTTTT,TRBV20-1,NA,TRBJ2-2,15,many
CAISDVTGTGGKNEQFF,TGTGCCATCAGTGACGTCACCGGGACAGGGGGAAAGAATGAGCAGTTCTTC,TRBV10-3,TRBD1,TRBJ2-1,17,NA
CASSTSTLEPQHF,TGTGCCAGTAGTACATCGACCCTAGAGCCCCAGCATTTT,TRBV19,NA,TRBJ1-5,13,NA
CASSPSPSYYEQYF,TGTGCCAGCAGTCCCTCCCCCAGTTACTACGAGCAGTACTTC,TRBV27,NA,TRBJ2-7,14,many
CASSYDRLGGYTF,TGTGCCAGCAGTTACGATAGGCTTGGTGGCTACACCTTC,TRBV6-5,NA,TRBJ1-2,13,many
CSARVGGIETQYF,TGCAGTGCTAGAGTTGGAGGGATCGAGACCCAGTACTTC,TRBV20-1,NA,TRBJ2-5,13,many
CAGRDSLSYNEQFF,TGTGCCGGTCGGGACAGCCTTTCCTACAATGAGCAGTTCTTC,TRBV7-9,TRBD1,TRBJ2-1,14,many
CATSPGQTGTQYF,TGTGCCACCAGCCCGGGTCAAACTGGTACGCAGTACTTC,TRBV19,NA,TRBJ2-7,13,few
CSAGTGGYGYTF,TGCAGCGCTGGGACAGGGGGTTATGGCTACACCTTC,TRBV29-1,TRBD1,TRBJ1-2,12,few
CASSRFTGGRSADTQYF,TGTGCCAGCAGTCGCTTTACCGGGGGGAGGAGCGCAGATACGCAGTATTTT,TRBV12-3/TRBV12-4,TRBD2,TRBJ2-3,17,NA
CASSLGPPGELFF,TGTGCCAGCAGCTTGGGCCCGCCCGGGGAGCTGTTTTTT,TRBV5-4,NA,TRBJ2-2,13,many
CASSLARQGFAFF,TGTGCCAGCAGCTTGGCGAGACAGGGATTCGCTTTCTTT,TRBV7-9,TRBD1,TRBJ1-1,13,few
CASSREQGWGTEAFF,TGTGCCAGCAGCCGTGAACAGGGATGGGGCACTGAAGCTTTCTTT,TRBV5-6,NA,TRBJ1-1,15,NA
CASSLTGSHEQYF,TGTGCCAGCAGCCTGACAGGGTCCCACGAGCAGTACTTC,TRBV5-6,TRBD1,TRBJ2-7,13,few
CAISESPGQVTDTQYF,TGTGCCATCAGTGAGTCACCGGGACAGGTCACAGATACGCAGTATTTT,TRBV10-3,TRBD1,TRBJ2-3,16,many
CASSPTTGTTQETQYF,TGTGCCAGCAGCCCAACAACCGGGACTACCCAAGAGACCCAGTACTTC,TRBV12-3/TRBV12-4,TRBD2,TRBJ2-5,16,few
CAILASGELFF,TGTGCCATCCTGGCTTCCGGGGAGCTGTTTTTT,TRBV10-3,NA,TRBJ2-2,11,many
CASTLEYEQFF,TGTGCCAGCACCTTAGAGTATGAGCAGTTCTTC,TRBV7-9,NA,TRBJ2-1,11,many
CASSRDSLGGYTF,TGTGCCAGCAGTCGGGACAGTTTAGGTGGCTACACCTTC,TRBV12-3/TRBV12-4,TRBD1,TRBJ1-2,13,NA
CASSRTGEGYTF,TGCGCCAGCAGCAGGACAGGGGAAGGCTACACCTTC,TRBV5-1,TRBD1,TRBJ1-2,12,many
CASSLARVGEAFF,TGCGCCAGCAGCTTGGCGCGGGTGGGAGAAGCTTTCTTT,TRBV5-1,NA,TRBJ1-1,13,many
CASSLENTEAFF,TGTGCCAGCAGCTTAGAGAACACTGAAGCTTTCTTT,TRBV7-9,NA,TRBJ1-1,12,many
CASSLSYRLDTEAFF,TGTGCCAGCAGCTTGTCGTACAGGTTGGACACTGAAGCTTTCTTT,TRBV5-4,NA,TRBJ1-1,15,many
CASSPLLAGGGDTQYF,TGTGCCAGCAGCCCCCTACTAGCGGGGGGAGGCGATACGCAGTATTTT,TRBV3-1,TRBD2,TRBJ2-3,16,many